One TCR beta chain is described in this entry. Both peripheral blood and punch biopsies of lesional scalp skin were obtained from patients who had alopecia areata. PBMCs provided sorted CD4+ and CD8+ T cells. These data originate in a study of CD8+ T cells in alopecia areata. Study-wide context: Treated patients took oral tofacitinib at 5 to 10 mg twice daily.

This CDR3 is built from 12 residues. CDR1 is GTSNPN and CDR2 is SVGIG in the germline V gene (reference sequence). RNA extraction and reverse transcription yielded cDNA as sequencing template. Using immunoSEQ multiplex PCR, the repertoire was profiled, and TCRdb retains in-frame clones only, with some absent. The data hold 200,000 or so clones, with about three fifths observed a single time. The chain carries TRBV30 and TRBJ2-5; D unclear. The end of the DNA fits TRBJ2-7 better, so the J call may be wrong. The receptor was derived from a human donor with alopecia areata. The sequences come from CD4+ T cells sorted from blood, collected at week 0. The CDR3 DNA is TGTGCCTACTCAATCAGCTCCTACGAGCAGTACTTC. This sequence encodes CAYSISSYEQYF.